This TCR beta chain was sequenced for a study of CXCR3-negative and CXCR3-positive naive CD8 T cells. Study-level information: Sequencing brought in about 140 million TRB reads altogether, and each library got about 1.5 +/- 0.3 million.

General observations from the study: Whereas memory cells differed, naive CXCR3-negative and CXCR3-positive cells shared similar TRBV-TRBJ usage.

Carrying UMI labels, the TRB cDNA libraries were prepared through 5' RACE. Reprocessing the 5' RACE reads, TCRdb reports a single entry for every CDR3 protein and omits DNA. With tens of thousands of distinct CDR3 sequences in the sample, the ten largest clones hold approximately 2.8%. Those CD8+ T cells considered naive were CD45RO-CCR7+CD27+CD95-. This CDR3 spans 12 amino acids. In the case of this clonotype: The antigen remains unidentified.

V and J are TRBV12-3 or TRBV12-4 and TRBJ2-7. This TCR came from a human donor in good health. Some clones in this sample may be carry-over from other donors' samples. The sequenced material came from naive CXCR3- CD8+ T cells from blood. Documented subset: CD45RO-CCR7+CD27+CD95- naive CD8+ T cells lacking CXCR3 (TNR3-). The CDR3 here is CASSPTPTEQYF.